The sequence of this T cell receptor (beta chain) was determined in a study of shared clonotypes between healthy human individuals. Method: immunoSEQ multiplex PCR; TCRdb's copy keeps in-frame clones and lacks some. The profile covers over 750,000 clones, with approximately 96% appearing a single time and about 0.25% taken by the ten largest. V was cut by 10 bases and J by 9 bases, with 22 bases left in between. The CDR3 runs 14 residues. Per germline, CDR1 MNHEY and CDR2 SMNVEV (reference sequence). As defined, naive CD8 cells were CD45RO-negative and positively selected for CCR7, with terminally differentiated effector memory CD45RA+ cells excluded.

This TCR came from a man younger than 40 in good health. Sequenced input: naive CD8+ T cells sorted from blood. The chain carries TRBV27 and TRBJ2-1; a possible D gene is TRBD2 (5 bases). The CDR3 DNA follows: TGTGCCACCCGGGCCATACTAGGATTGGGTGAGCAGTTCTTC. It encodes CATRAILGLGEQFF.